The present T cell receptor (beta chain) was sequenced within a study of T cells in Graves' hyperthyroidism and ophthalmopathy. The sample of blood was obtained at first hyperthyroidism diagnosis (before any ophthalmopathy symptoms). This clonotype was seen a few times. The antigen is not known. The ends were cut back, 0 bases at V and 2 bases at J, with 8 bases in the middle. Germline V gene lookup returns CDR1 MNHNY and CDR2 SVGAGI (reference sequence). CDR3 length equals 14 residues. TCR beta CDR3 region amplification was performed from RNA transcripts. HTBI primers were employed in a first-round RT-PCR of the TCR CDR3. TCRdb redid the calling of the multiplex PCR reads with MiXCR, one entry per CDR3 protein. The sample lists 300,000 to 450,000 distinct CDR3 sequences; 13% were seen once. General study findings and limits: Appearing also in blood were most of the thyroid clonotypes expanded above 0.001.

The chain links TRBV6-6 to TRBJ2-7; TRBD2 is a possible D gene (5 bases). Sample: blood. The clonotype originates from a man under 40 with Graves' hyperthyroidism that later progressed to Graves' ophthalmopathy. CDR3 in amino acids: CASSYSNGAYEQYF. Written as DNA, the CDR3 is TGTGCCAGCAGTTACTCGAACGGGGCCTACGAGCAGTACTTC.